The source of this TCR beta chain is a study of blood T cell repertoires in COVID-19 (TCRdb year 2020). For context, the study as a whole: Collaborator samples came from the United States, Italy and Spain and covered acute and convalescent phases of COVID-19. The prospective study material was composed of cDNA or gDNA derived from T cells, B-cell-depleted T cells, or PBMCs. Subjects who had been exposed to COVID-19, were actively infected with it, or had recovered from it provided the deeply sampled blood TCRbeta repertoires that made up the dataset. A freely available public database, intended as a resource for researchers studying the immune response to SARS-CoV-2, is where the repertoires were released. The samples were drawn from the first 160 participants of the ongoing ImmuneRACE study and from 950 to 1,500 subjects provided by 6 global collaborators. The sample metadata nearly always contained a de-identified subject ID, COVID-19 status, age in years and sex. Where available, HLA class I and class II types were obtained from metadata supplied by the sample provider rather than from assay-based typing. Broad study findings and their caveats: The amount of clinical and demographic metadata varied by source and participant and was provided uncurated.

The cysteine opens and the phenylalanine closes a CDR3 of 14 amino acids. The entry retains the CDR3 DNA only, 42 bases that are in frame from base 1. The CDR1 and CDR2 encoded by the germline V gene are LGHNT and FRNRAP. V has 6 bases trimmed and J has 0 bases trimmed; junction bases matching no gene number 2. Points on this clone: Its target antigen remains unknown. Per-nucleotide qualities are absent, and no much larger clonotype sits a single base away.

TCRbeta CDR3 regions were amplified from genomic DNA by means of the immunoSEQ Assay, a bias-controlled multiplex PCR. Turning to the authors' computational methods: Nucleated cell counts per sample were estimated from amplification of reference gene primers within the assay. Sequence reads were collapsed and filtered to measure the absolute abundance of every unique TCRbeta CDR3 rearrangement. For each sample, productive Simpson clonality was calculated by taking the square root of Simpson's diversity index across productive rearrangements. Here the immuneACCESS table is served through TCRdb, limited to in-frame sequences with V and J called. Missing clones are a known gap in these copies; in checked studies unresolved V genes cover under half, and the rest lacks a known reason. V, J and clone size derive from that table, while D and trimming were established from the DNA sequence. The table for this sample lists about 160,000 clones; roughly 80% of them were counted only once. Approximately 3.6% of the sample is taken by the ten largest.

Enrolling through a virtual design, the prospective study's participants ranged in age from roughly 18 to 95 years and lived across about two dozen United States geographic areas. In the prospective study, participants were assigned to cohorts based on the clinical history participants reported in a screening survey and a study questionnaire. Recovered participants in ImmuneRACE Cohort 3 were defined as having two consecutive negative NP/OP PCR tests, clearance from a healthcare professional, or resolution of symptoms. In the prospective study, mobile phlebotomists collected whole blood, serum and a nasopharyngeal or oropharyngeal swab from each participant. Over an approximately 2-month period, participants in the prospective study had the option of providing additional blood draws and questionnaires. Before DNA extraction, blood samples from the prospective study were shipped at room temperature or frozen.

The receptor was isolated from a woman aged 55-69 years who had recovered from COVID-19. The V gene is TRBV12-5 and the J gene is TRBJ1-3; 7 junctional bases match TRBD1. Sequencing was carried out using PBMCs or T cells enriched from blood (not recorded which). The DNA is TGTGCTAGTGGCTACAGGGGCTCTGGAAACACCATATATTTT. It encodes CASGYRGSGNTIYF.